The following is a T cell receptor (beta chain) sequence with its context. Its antigen specificity is not known. The record has no base qualities; no much larger clone is one base away. The sample is drawn from a study of T cell clonotyping in hematopoietic cell transplantation (dated by TCRdb to the early 2020s). Concerning the study at large: Recipient samples taken before transplant were collected after cytoreduction. The study collected some 150 blood samples from 35 to 45 consecutive transplant recipients and their related donors. Patient recruitment ran from late 2015 to January 2017, and follow-up continued until late 2020 or death.

TCR beta CDR3 regions were amplified from genomic DNA with the immunoSEQ assay, a bias-controlled multiplex PCR using V- and J-specific primers. In a second PCR step, a proprietary barcode and Illumina adapter sequences were attached to the CDR3 amplicons. An Illumina MiSeq instrument was used for sequencing of the CDR3 libraries. The published analysis was carried out like this. Export and quality control were done with immunoSEQ Analyzer 3.0, while downstream analyses used R Bioconductor and Immunarch. Only productive rearrangements within the normalized downsampled data set were used in the calculation of repertoire metrics. Clonotypes larger than 5 templates in the normalized cohort were defined as pathologically expanded. The Inverse Simpson Index was used to measure repertoire diversity. CMV-specificity analyses were carried out on the non-normalized data set to capture all clonotypes. TCRdb obtained this table from immuneACCESS and retained in-frame rearrangements with V and J assigned. These tables miss some clones; where compared with another copy, unresolved V genes account for less than half of the shortfall, and the remainder is unexplained. V and J calls and clone size are copied from that table; D and trimming were computed from the DNA. The sample records some 16,000 clones, 85% to 95% of which are singletons. The top ten hold 1.5% to 2% of the sample.

CDR1 and CDR2, per the germline V gene, are MNHEY and SVGAGI. V is pared back by 0 bases and J by 0 bases, with 6 bases lying between the germline termini. Its CDR3 holds 16 amino acids, cysteine through phenylalanine. The sequence is cut down to CDR3 DNA, 48 bases in frame from base 1. What the time point label conveys for this sample: recipient sample about 28 days before transplant, after cytoreduction. Recipient blood was collected about 28 days before transplant and at days 30, 100 and 180 after transplant. Nuclei Lysis Solution was used to extract genomic DNA from fresh or cryopreserved unfractionated peripheral blood mononuclear cells. Overall study results and their limits: Just a small fraction of recipient repertoires overlapped with donor repertoires, and more than 95% appeared de novo at the given depth. The sample size was limited, and because cells were not sorted, the contributions of CD4 and CD8 repertoires could not be separated. After transplant, TCR diversity in recipients dropped, and pathologically expanded clonotypes climbed progressively between day 30 and day 180. Broader TCR repertoire diversity after transplant was predicted by Inverse Simpson Index values from donors and from recipients before transplant.

The TCR sequence derives from a man between 18 and 35 years old with biphenotypic leukemia. Some clones in this sample may be carry-over from other donors' samples. Sequencing used peripheral blood mononuclear cells, obtained before stem cell transplant. The V and J genes are TRBV6-5 and TRBJ2-6, with no confident D gene call. CDR3 reads: CASSYSLTSGANVLTF. The DNA sequence is as follows: TGTGCCAGCAGTTACTCGTTGACCTCTGGGGCCAACGTCCTGACTTTC.